Following are 4 T cell receptor beta chains from one sample sequenced in a study of vaccination and CD4 T cells after COVID-19. Cultured CD4+ T cell DNA was sequenced using the Oncomine TCR Beta short-read assay. TCRdb analysed the PCR reads with MiXCR anew, one entry per CDR3 protein. The data contain roughly 17,000 distinct CDR3 sequences, roughly four fifths of them singletons. No antigen has been identified for these receptors. Documented treatment: roughly 11-day PBMC culture with coronavirus spike peptide pools or control peptides (ViraFEST assay). Sequenced material: CD4+ T cells from blood, cultured in vitro, taken after SARS-CoV-2 vaccination. Receptors originate from a human donor who received a COVID-19 vaccine.

The chain uses TRBV7-2 and TRBJ2-3; the match to TRBD1 covers 8 bases. Trimming removed 4 bases from V and 5 bases from J; junction bases left unmatched: 5. CDR1 is SGHTA, CDR2 FQGNSA, per germline. The CDR3 covers 14 residues. In nucleotides, the CDR3 is TGTGCCAGCAGCTGGGGACAGGATGGAGATACGCAGTATTTT. It yields the protein CASSWGQDGDTQYF. Combining the CDR3 with reference TRBV7-2 and TRBJ2-3 gives the whole variable domain GAGVSQSPSNKVTEKGKDVELRCDPISGHTALYWYRQSLGQGLEFLIYFQGNSAPDKSGLPSDRFSAERTGGSVSTLTIQRTQQEDSAVYLCASSWGQDGDTQYFGPGTRLTVL.

This chain joins TRBV6-1 and TRBJ2-3; D possibly corresponds to TRBD2 (5 bases). The CDR3 consists of 15 residues. Trimming shortened V by 0 bases and J by 2 bases, and 9 bases separated the two germline ends. CDR1 MNHNS and CDR2 SASEGT come from the germline V gene. The CDR3, as DNA: TGTGCCAGCAGTGAAGCGAGGGTAGACACAGATACGCAGTATTTT. Translation: CASSEARVDTDTQYF.

The gene calls are TRBV27 and TRBJ1-2; TRBD1 is a possible D gene (6 bases). Trimming took off 1 base at V and 1 base at J, with 10 bases between the two ends. The CDR3 sequence is 15 residues long. Germline V CDR1 and CDR2: MNHEY, SMNVEV (reference sequence). In DNA form, the CDR3 reads TGTGCCAGCAGTTTATGGGGGGCCGGTAACTATGGCTACACCTTC. Encoded protein: CASSLWGAGNYGYTF.

The chain links TRBV24-1 to TRBJ2-3, with 7 bases identical to TRBD2. V trimming: 7 bases; J trimming: 3 bases; junction bases outside the gene matches: 9. Looked up from germline, CDR1 is KGHDR and CDR2 is SFDVKD. The CDR3 spans 15 residues. The CDR3 sequence is CATSPSGGGTDTQYF. The DNA of the CDR3 is TGTGCCACCAGCCCAAGTGGGGGGGGAACAGATACGCAGTATTTT.